These 9 T cell receptor beta chains originate from one sample sequenced in a study of blood T cell repertoires in COVID-19 (dated by TCRdb to the early 2020s). Libraries were built with the immunoSEQ multiplex PCR assay. TCRdb provides this immuneACCESS table in a form limited to in-frame rearrangements. Some clones are lacking; in checked studies, under half of them reflect an unresolved V gene, and why the rest are absent is not known. This sample holds over 150,000 clones; over 70% were observed only once. The ten biggest clones cover around 2.8% of the sample. What was sequenced was peripheral blood. The receptors derive from a man in his 70s with acute or convalescent COVID-19.

This rearrangement joins TRBV5-5 to TRBJ2-7; TRBD2 aligns across 8 bases. CDR3 length equals 15 residues. Germline CDR1 SGHKS, CDR2 YYEKEE (reference sequence). The ends lost 4 bases at V and 3 bases at J; junction bases unmatched: 9. The CDR3 protein is CASSRSTSGDYEQYF. Here the CDR3 DNA reads TGTGCCAGCAGCCGGTCCACTAGCGGCGACTACGAGCAGTACTTC.

The chain carries TRBV9 and TRBJ2-1; 14 nucleotides match TRBD2. J lost 8 bases, V lost 3 bases, and 16 bases had no gene match. The germline gives CDR1 SGDLS, CDR2 YYNGEE. The CDR3 spans 19 residues. The CDR3 region has the DNA TGTGCCAGCAGCGGAGACAGTTTATTGACTAGCGGGAGGGCCTATGAGCAGTTCTTC. It translates to CASSGDSLLTSGRAYEQFF. The variable domain in full, with the rest retrieved from reference TRBV9 and TRBJ2-1, is DSGVTQTPKHLITATGQRVTLRCSPRSGDLSVYWYQQSLDQGLQFLIQYYNGEERAKGNILERFSAQQFPDLHSELNLSSLELGDSALYFCASSGDSLLTSGRAYEQFFGPGTRLTVL.

The J gene is TRBJ2-1, the V gene TRBV10-3, with 8 bases aligning to TRBD1. J was trimmed by 13 bases and V by 4 bases; bases with no gene match: 12. Germline loops: CDR1 ENHRY, CDR2 SYGVKD. This CDR3 has 14 amino acids. Written as DNA, the CDR3 is TGTGCCATCAGTGTGGGACAGGCCAGCTATAATCAGTTCTTC. It translates to CAISVGQASYNQFF.

A remark on this clone: This sample also contains other DNA sequences that code for the same CDR3. The V call is TRBV18, the J call TRBJ2-2, with TRBD1 matching 7 bases. J lost 0 bases, V lost 2 bases, and 0 bases had no gene match. CDR1 is KGHSH, CDR2 LQKENI, per germline. This CDR3 is 15 amino acids long. The CDR3 DNA reads TGTGCCAGCTCACCAGGGACAGCGAACACCGGGGAGCTGTTTTTT. Amino acid sequence: CASSPGTANTGELFF.

V gene TRBV10-3 combines with J gene TRBJ2-2, with TRBD1 identical over 12 bases. This CDR3 region has 16 residues. The V and J ends lost 9 bases and 4 bases, in that order; junction bases with no gene match: 9. In germline, CDR1 is ENHRY, CDR2 SYGVKD. The CDR3 reads CAMMRGQGASTGELFF. The CDR3 DNA reads as TGTGCCATGATGAGGGGACAGGGGGCGAGCACCGGGGAGCTGTTTTTT.

The chain carries TRBV9 and TRBJ1-1; possibly TRBD1 for D (5 bases). Germline values: CDR1 SGDLS, CDR2 YYNGEE. Between the trimmed V and J ends, which lost 3 bases and 6 bases, there was a span of 12 bases. The CDR3 totals 13 residues. CDR3 residues: CASSEGSRAEAFF. In nucleotides, the CDR3 is TGTGCCAGCAGCGAGGGGTCCCGCGCTGAAGCTTTCTTT.

The chain carries TRBV5-1 and TRBJ1-4; tentatively, D is TRBD1 (6 bases). Germline V CDR1 and CDR2: SGHRS, YFSETQ. Trimming took off 0 bases at V and 8 bases at J, with 20 bases between the two ends. The CDR3 is 17 residues long. CDR3: CASSLDGQFLGGEKLFF. Here the CDR3 DNA reads TGCGCCAGCAGCTTGGACGGACAGTTTCTAGGGGGAGAAAAACTGTTTTTT.

The chain combines TRBV6-5 with TRBJ2-1, with TRBD1 identical over 7 bases. Germline trimming cut 2 bases from V and 7 bases from J; bases unmatched to any gene: 8. The V gene's germline CDR1 is MNHEY and CDR2 SVGAGI. The CDR3 totals 15 residues. The DNA of the CDR3 is TGTGCCAGCAGTTACACCCTTAACAGGGGAAATGAGCAGTTCTTC. Translated, it gives CASSYTLNRGNEQFF.

The gene calls are TRBV5-1 and TRBJ1-1, with TRBD1 as a possible D gene (6 bases). Germline V CDR1 and CDR2: SGHRS, YFSETQ. V lost 0 bases, J lost 3 bases, and 12 bases lay in between. CDR3 length: 15 residues. CDR3 amino acids: CASSLVGRGDTEAFF. CDR3 DNA: TGCGCCAGCAGCTTGGTTGGGAGGGGGGACACTGAAGCTTTCTTT.